What follows are 9 T cell receptor beta chains derived from one specimen sequenced in a study of CD8+CD57+ T cells in acquired aplastic anemia. CDR3 and TCR beta VDJ profiling relied on genomic DNA as the template. TCRdb re-called the reads with MiXCR, one entry per CDR3 protein. The table shows around 500,000 distinct CDR3 sequences, with approximately 33% occurring only once. In patients chosen for sequencing, flow cytometry had shown CD8+CD57+ cell expansion. The sequenced sample consisted of sorted CD4+, CD8+, or CD8+CD57+ T cells (not recorded which) from PBMCs. These receptor sequences come from a human donor with aplastic anemia.

The V gene is TRBV6-5, the J gene TRBJ2-5; a weak D match, TRBD2 (6 bases). V shed 2 bases and J shed 0 bases, with 10 bases lying between them. The CDR3 loop spans 15 amino acids. CDR1 MNHEY and CDR2 SVGAGI come from the germline V gene. The CDR3 sequence: CASSYVGGYQETQYF. CDR3 nucleotide sequence: TGTGCCAGCAGTTACGTGGGGGGATACCAAGAGACCCAGTACTTC.

For this clonotype: The junction departs from germline at one end; a sequencing error may be responsible. The genes are TRBV10-3 and TRBJ1-6; the match to TRBD1 covers 8 bases. CDR1 is ENHRY and CDR2 is SYGVKD in the germline V gene. This CDR3 contains 15 residues. The CDR3 DNA is TGTGCCAGCAGTACCTACCGACAGGGGAATTCACCCCTCCACTTT. Amino acid sequence: CASSTYRQGNSPLHF.

The gene calls are TRBV7-3 and TRBJ2-7; a weak D match, TRBD2 (5 bases). The CDR3 totals 15 residues. Germline assignment: CDR1 SGHTA and CDR2 FQGTGA. V was trimmed by 2 bases and J by 9 bases, leaving 20 bases between them. CDR3 sequence reads: CASSLFRGFSSGQYF. CDR3 bases: TGTGCCAGCAGCTTATTTCGGGGTTTTAGCTCGGGGCAGTACTTC.

This clonotype was found a few times. The V and J genes are TRBV20-1 and TRBJ2-7; no clear D. V shed 0 bases and J shed 3 bases, with 9 bases lying between them. Germline V lookup: CDR1 DFQATT, CDR2 SNEGSKA (reference sequence). This CDR3 is built from 13 residues. The CDR3 DNA sequence: TGCAGTGCTAGAGATCCCAGTCACTACGAGCAGTACTTC. It translates to CSARDPSHYEQYF.

The rearrangement joins TRBV14 to TRBJ2-1; weak D call: TRBD2 (6 bases). Germline V gene data show CDR1 as SGHDN and CDR2 as FVKESK. Deletions cut 0 bases from V and 0 bases from J, with 12 bases between. The CDR3 sequence is 17 residues long. This chain's CDR3 is CASSQEGGYSSYNEQFF. Here the CDR3 DNA reads TGTGCCAGCAGCCAAGAGGGAGGCTATAGCTCCTACAATGAGCAGTTCTTC.

The V call is TRBV6-2 or TRBV6-3, the J call TRBJ2-4; 8 bases fit TRBD2. There are 16 residues in the CDR3. The V segment lost 2 bases and the J segment 4 bases; nucleotides outside the gene matches: 7. Germline CDR1 MNHEY, CDR2 SVGEGT. The CDR3 loop reads CASSYRIGGVKNIQYF. The DNA of the CDR3 is TGTGCCAGCAGTTACCGTATCGGGGGGGTAAAAAACATTCAGTACTTC.

This clonotype was seen at least ten times. This rearrangement joins TRBV19 to TRBJ2-1, with D possibly being TRBD1 or TRBD2 (7 bases each). The V and J ends lost 1 base and 5 bases respectively, with 12 bases between them. The length of the CDR3 is 15 residues. From germline, CDR1 is LNHDA and CDR2 SQIVND (reference sequence). The CDR3 here is CASSIVGGGNNEQFF. CDR3 nucleotide sequence: TGTGCCAGTAGTATAGTGGGAGGGGGCAACAATGAGCAGTTCTTC.

There are many counts of this clonotype. The chain has TRBV5-1 and TRBJ2-7; 12 bases map to TRBD2. Germline CDR1 reads SGHRS; CDR2 reads YFSETQ. Trimming cost V 2 bases and J 2 bases; bases outside gene matches: 2. This CDR3 has 15 amino acids. The CDR3 DNA reads TGCGCCAGCAGCTTAAGGACTAGCGGGACCTACGAGCAGTACTTC. Residues: CASSLRTSGTYEQYF.

As to this clonotype: A much larger clone is a single base away; this may be a read error. The V call is TRBV19, the J call TRBJ1-5, with TRBD1 matching 8 bases. The CDR3 totals 17 residues. Germline V lookup: CDR1 LNHDA, CDR2 SQIVND (reference sequence). The CDR3 DNA sequence: TGTGCCGGTAGTGTGCGAGACAGGGGATTACGGAATCAGCCCCAGCATTTT. It codes for CAGSVRDRGLRNQPQHF.